The 7 T cell receptor beta chains below come from one sample, sequenced in a study of cytomegalovirus exposure and HLA in healthy donors. The primer mix had 60 Vbeta and 13 Jbeta primers. Using immunoSEQ multiplex PCR, the repertoire was profiled, and TCRdb retains in-frame clones only, with some absent. The sample has about 150,000 clones, over 70% seen once. The sequencing input was PBMCs. The receptors originated from a man aged 25-45 years in good health and CMV-seropositive.

In its sample, this clone was seen once. This sequence joins TRBV9 and TRBJ1-1; 11 bases map to TRBD1. CDR3 length: 16 residues. Germline loops: CDR1 SGDLS, CDR2 YYNGEE. V shed 3 bases, J shed 4 bases, and the junction held 8 bases outside the gene matches. The CDR3, as DNA: TGTGCCAGCAGCGAACCGGGACAGGGGGACGGCACTGAAGCTTTCTTT. Its protein is CASSEPGQGDGTEAFF.

This clone appeared a single time. The chain is built from TRBV5-4 and TRBJ1-1, with TRBD1 identical over 7 bases. The germline gives CDR1 SGHNT, CDR2 YYREEE (reference sequence). This CDR3 region has 14 residues. Trimming at V came to 1 base and at J to 3 bases, leaving 3 bases not matched to a gene. This chain's CDR3 is CASSLPQGDTEAFF. The CDR3 DNA reads as TGTGCCAGCAGCTTGCCTCAGGGGGACACTGAAGCTTTCTTT.

A note on this clone: The sample has other DNA sequences that encode this CDR3 too. The chain uses TRBV9 and TRBJ1-4; a possible D gene is TRBD1 (5 bases). The CDR3 consists of 15 residues. Germline V gene data show CDR1 as SGDLS and CDR2 as YYNGEE. The V end was cut by 0 bases, the J end by 7 bases, with 13 bases between. CDR3 bases: TGTGCCAGCAGCGTAGTACCAGGGTTAGGTGAAAAACTGTTTTTT. This sequence encodes CASSVVPGLGEKLFF.

The chain recombines TRBV11-2 with TRBJ1-6, with D maybe TRBD1 (5 bases). Per the germline V gene, CDR1 is SGHAT and CDR2 is FQNNGV. The germline V and J ends were trimmed by 5 bases and 0 bases, with 14 bases remaining between them. This CDR3 is built from 17 residues. The CDR3 DNA reads TGTGCCAGCAGCCAAATGCCAGGGAACTCCTATAATTCACCCCTCCACTTT. It specifies CASSQMPGNSYNSPLHF.

On this clone itself: This CDR3 is missing its conserved last phenylalanine or tryptophan, likely due to a read error. The chain is built from TRBV2 and TRBJ1-2; 12 bases are shared with TRBD1. The CDR3 is made up of 15 amino acids. Germline loops: CDR1 SNHLY, CDR2 FYNNEI. V lost 8 bases, J lost 7 bases, and 11 bases stayed unmatched. The CDR3 here is CASALGQGAKGGYTL. The CDR3 DNA follows: TGTGCCAGCGCCTTGGGACAGGGGGCTAAGGGTGGCTACACCCTC.

This clone was counted between two and nine times. The same CDR3 can be traced to other DNA sequences in this sample. The rearrangement joins TRBV2 to TRBJ1-2; 7 nucleotides agree with TRBD1. The germline V gene encodes CDR1 SNHLY and CDR2 FYNNEI. V gave up 1 base and J gave up 4 bases; unmatched junction bases: 3. There are 14 residues in the CDR3. The CDR3 is CASSEEGTAYGYTF. The CDR3 DNA sequence: TGTGCCAGCAGTGAAGAAGGGACAGCCTATGGCTACACCTTC.

The rearrangement uses TRBV2 and TRBJ2-1; 7 bases map to TRBD2. Trimming took 8 bases from V and 8 from J; bases not matched to a gene: 9. Germline loops: CDR1 SNHLY, CDR2 FYNNEI. The CDR3 totals 13 residues. CDR3 amino acids: CASGNSGSHEQFF. In DNA form, the CDR3 reads TGTGCCAGCGGGAATAGCGGGTCCCATGAGCAGTTCTTC.